This TCR beta chain was observed in a study of cytomegalovirus exposure and HLA in healthy donors. Findings of the study overall: The authors excluded some V segments, including TRBV6-2 and TRBV6-3, as indistinguishable. Analysis was carried out at a later point, and it linked a missense DCLRE1C variant to TCR beta V- and J-gene trimming.

Worth noting for this clone: As yet, its antigen is unknown.

Germline V gene data show CDR1 as SGHRS and CDR2 as YFSETQ. The CDR3 has 15 amino acids. Trimming cost V 3 bases and J 2 bases, with 14 bases left between them. 60 Vbeta and 13 Jbeta primers were used in PCR. Original methodology: A follow-up analysis tallied around 76 million unique TCR beta chains, some 9.9 million shared. Profiling relied on immunoSEQ multiplex PCR, and the TCRdb table lists in-frame clones only, not all of them. For V, J and clone size, that table is used; D and trimming come from the DNA. The sample holds nearly 35,000 clones. Healthy donors of bone marrow made up the group. The TCR sequence derives from a woman between 35 and 50 years old in good health and CMV-seropositive. V and J are TRBV5-1 and TRBJ1-1; D is perhaps TRBD1 (5 bases). Sequenced: PBMCs. The DNA for the CDR3 is TGCGCCAGCAGCTCGTTAGGGGTTACTAACACTGAAGCTTTCTTT. This gives the protein CASSSLGVTNTEAFF. Full variable domain (rest looked up from reference TRBV5-1 and TRBJ1-1): KAGVTQTPRYLIKTRGQQVTLSCSPISGHRSVSWYQQTPGQGLQFLFEYFSETQRNKGNFPGRFSGRQFSNSRSEMNVSTLELGDSALYLCASSSLGVTNTEAFFGQGTRLTVV.